What follows describes a single TCR beta chain. From germline, CDR1 is MDHEN and CDR2 SYDVKM. The CDR3 length is 13 residues. Trimming removed 7 bases from V and 4 bases from J; junction bases left unmatched: 5. As processed by the authors: Reference gene primer amplification gave estimated nucleated cell counts. TCRdb's table, derived via immunoSEQ multiplex PCR, lists solely in-frame clones and lacks some. D and trimming were read from the DNA, whereas the V and J calls and clone size are those reported in that table. Among roughly 170,000 clones listed, less than 90% were seen once. This specimen comes from a study of blood T cell repertoires in COVID-19.

Sequencing was performed on peripheral blood. The chain joins TRBV28 to TRBJ1-2; TRBD1 agrees at 8 bases. The TCR originated in a man between 65 and 85 years old with active or convalescent COVID-19. The CDR3 spells CASTDRGGYGYTF. The CDR3, as DNA: TGTGCCAGCACCGACAGGGGCGGCTATGGCTACACCTTC.